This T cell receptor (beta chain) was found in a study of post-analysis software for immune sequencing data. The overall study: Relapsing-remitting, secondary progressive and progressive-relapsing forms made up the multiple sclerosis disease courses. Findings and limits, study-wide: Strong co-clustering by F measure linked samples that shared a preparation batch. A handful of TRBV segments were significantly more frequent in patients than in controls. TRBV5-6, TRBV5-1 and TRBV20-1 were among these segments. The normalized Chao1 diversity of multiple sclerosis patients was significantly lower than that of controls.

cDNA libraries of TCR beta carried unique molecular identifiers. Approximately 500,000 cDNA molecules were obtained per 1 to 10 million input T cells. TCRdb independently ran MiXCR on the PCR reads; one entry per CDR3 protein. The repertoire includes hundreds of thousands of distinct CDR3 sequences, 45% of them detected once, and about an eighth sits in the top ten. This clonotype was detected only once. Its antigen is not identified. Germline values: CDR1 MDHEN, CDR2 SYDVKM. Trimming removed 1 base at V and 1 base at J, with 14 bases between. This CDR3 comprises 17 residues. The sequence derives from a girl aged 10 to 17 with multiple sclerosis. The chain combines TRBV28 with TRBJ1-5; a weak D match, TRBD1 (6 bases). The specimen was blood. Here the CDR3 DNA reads TGTGCCAGCAGTTTATCAGGGGTAGGGCTCAGCAATCAGCCCCAGCATTTT. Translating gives CASSLSGVGLSNQPQHF.